The rows below give T cell receptor beta chains drawn from one sample of a study of blood T cell repertoires in COVID-19. The repertoire was sequenced with immunoSEQ multiplex PCR; TCRdb's copy has only in-frame clones and lacks some. Among about 360,000 clones listed, around nine tenths were seen once. The sample comprised peripheral blood. These receptors came from a woman aged 60-75 years with COVID-19, enrolled during active disease. Each CDR3 is given with its conserved first and last residue. A D gene is named only where the DNA matches it firmly. For some rows the clone size is stated as once, few or many, or as a class when expanded; others skip it.

abundance,v_gene,d_gene,j_gene,CDR3aa,CDR3nt
-,TRBV5-4,-,TRBJ1-3,CASSWGTGPSGNTIYF,TGTGCCAGCAGCTGGGGCACTGGCCCCTCTGGAAACACCATATATTTT
-,TRBV7-7,TRBD1,TRBJ2-1,CASSTTGGNEQFF,TGTGCCAGCAGCACGACAGGGGGGAATGAGCAGTTCTTC
-,TRBV7-9,TRBD1,TRBJ2-7,CASSLVGTGAGEQYF,TGTGCCAGCAGCTTAGTTGGAACAGGGGCTGGCGAGCAGTACTTC
-,TRBV18,TRBD1,TRBJ1-3,CASSPGTGAGNTIYF,TGTGCCAGCTCACCAGGGACAGGGGCTGGAAACACCATATATTTT
few,TRBV7-2,TRBD2,TRBJ2-7,CASTHSGATDYEQYF,TGTGCCAGCACCCACAGCGGGGCCACCGACTACGAGCAGTACTTC
-,TRBV5-4,TRBD2,TRBJ2-3,CASSLEIAGGPSTDTQYF,TGTGCCAGCAGCTTGGAGATAGCGGGGGGGCCAAGCACAGATACGCAGTATTTT
-,TRBV7-2,TRBD1,TRBJ1-6,CASSGWDSYNSPLHF,TGTGCCAGCAGCGGTTGGGACAGCTATAATTCACCCCTCCACTTT
few,TRBV6-4,-,TRBJ2-1,CASSAQGGNSYNEQFF,TGTGCCAGCAGTGCTCAGGGGGGTAACTCCTACAATGAGCAGTTCTTC
-,TRBV19,TRBD1,TRBJ2-5,CASSMWQGAKETQYF,TGTGCCAGTAGTATGTGGCAGGGGGCAAAAGAGACCCAGTACTTC
-,TRBV10-3,-,TRBJ1-2,CAISESRSGESHGYTF,TGTGCCATCAGTGAGTCCCGTAGCGGGGAATCCCATGGCTACACCTTC
-,TRBV6-2/TRBV6-3,TRBD1,TRBJ2-7,CASSPGGQGAKQYF,TGTGCCAGCAGCCCGGGGGGACAGGGGGCAAAGCAGTACTTC
-,TRBV21-1,-,TRBJ1-1,CASRVTGQLNTEAFF,TGTGCCAGCAGGGTCACCGGACAGCTGAACACTGAAGCTTTCTTT
-,TRBV11-3,TRBD2,TRBJ2-5,CASSLGGSGGEAETQYF,TGTGCCAGCAGCTTAGGTGGGAGCGGGGGGGAGGCGGAGACCCAGTACTTC
-,TRBV11-2,-,TRBJ2-1,CASSLAYNEQFF,TGTGCCAGCAGCTTAGCGTACAATGAGCAGTTCTTC
-,TRBV4-1,-,TRBJ1-6,CASSQSPTAVNSPLHF,TGCGCCAGCAGCCAATCCCCGACAGCAGTAAATTCACCCCTCCACTTT
-,TRBV3-1/TRBV3-2,TRBD1,TRBJ2-1,CASSQTGTGRNEQFF,TGTGCCAGCAGCCAAACCGGGACAGGGAGAAATGAGCAGTTCTTC
-,TRBV3-1/TRBV3-2,-,TRBJ2-5,CASRPLTRLGETQYF,TGTGCCAGCAGACCTTTAACTAGGCTCGGGGAGACCCAGTACTTC
-,TRBV7-9,TRBD1,TRBJ2-3,CASSGTGTRDTQYF,TGTGCCAGCAGTGGGACAGGGACCCGGGATACGCAGTATTTT